These 17 T cell receptor beta chains share one sample of origin, sequenced in a study of molecular identifiers for immune sequencing clone quantification. TCRdb re-called the PCR reads through MiXCR, storing one row per CDR3 protein. The sample yields around 480,000 distinct CDR3 sequences, around 23% seen once. What was sequenced was naive CD8+ T cells from blood, with Jurkat cell RNA spiked in. Sample subset: FACS-sorted CD8+CD4-CCR7+CD45RA+ naive T cells. Receptors were obtained from a human donor in good health. Some libraries in this study had Jurkat cell RNA spiked in.

This clonotype was detected only a few times. V is TRBV12-3 or TRBV12-4 and J is TRBJ2-2, with D perhaps being TRBD1 or TRBD2 (5 bases each). CDR3 size: 14 residues. V lost 5 bases and J 4 bases, leaving 11 bases between the germline ends. CDR3 in DNA: TGTGCCAGCAGTGAGGGGCAGGCCACCGGGGAGCTGTTTTTT. As protein: CASSEGQATGELFF.

This chain connects TRBV6-2 or TRBV6-3 to TRBJ1-5; 12 bases are a match to TRBD1. J was trimmed by 7 bases and V by 5 bases; bases with no gene match: 9. The V gene's germline CDR1 is MNHEY and CDR2 SVGEGT. This CDR3 has 16 residues. The CDR3 sequence is CASSPPGQGALQPQHF. CDR3 bases: TGTGCCAGCAGTCCCCCGGGACAGGGGGCTTTGCAGCCCCAGCATTTT.

CDR3 sequence: CASSLDPAYEQYF. As DNA, the CDR3 is TGTGCCAGCAGCTTAGACCCGGCCTACGAGCAGTACTTC. The chain is built from TRBV11-2 and TRBJ2-7; D gene uncertain. Germline V gene sequence: CDR1 SGHAT, CDR2 FQNNGV. The length of the CDR3 is 13 residues. The germline V and J ends were trimmed by 0 bases and 2 bases, with 5 bases remaining between them.

On this clonotype: At one end, the junction sequence differs from germline, possibly due to a read error. This chain joins TRBV3-1 and TRBJ2-7; TRBD1 is a possible D gene (6 bases). Per germline, CDR1 LGHDT and CDR2 YNNKEL (reference sequence). This CDR3 contains 15 residues. This CDR3 reads CASSLFRDNSYEQCF. The CDR3 region has the DNA TGTGCCAGCAGCCTATTCCGGGACAACTCCTACGAGCAGTGCTTC.

With regard to this clonotype: This sequence may be a read error, since a much larger clone differs from it by one base. Without the conserved terminal phenylalanine or tryptophan, this CDR3 likely stems from a read error. The chain uses TRBV5-1 and TRBJ2-7; maybe TRBD2 (6 bases). Deletions cut 2 bases from V and 3 bases from J, with 12 bases between. This CDR3 region has 14 residues. CDR1 and CDR2 (germline): SGHRS, YFSETQ. CDR3 in DNA: TGCGCCAGCAGCTTTGGTCGGGGGTTCTACGAGCAGTACCTC. It specifies CASSFGRGFYEQYL.

This chain uses TRBV7-9 with TRBJ1-1, with TRBD1 matching over 7 bases. This CDR3 is built from 15 residues. Trimming cost V 7 bases and J 4 bases; bases outside gene matches: 12. Germline V CDR1 and CDR2: SEHNR, FQNEAQ (reference sequence). The DNA of the CDR3 is TGTGCCAGCAATCCCAAATTAGGGGGCCTCACTGAAGCTTTCTTT. Its translation is CASNPKLGGLTEAFF.

This clonotype was seen repeatedly, ten times or more. The CDR3 coding sequence is TGTGCCAGCAGCAAAGATCCCTGGACAGCGGGCCTAGCCAAAAACATTCAGTACTTC. It translates to CASSKDPWTAGLAKNIQYF. The V gene is TRBV21-1, the J gene TRBJ2-4; the listed D gene, TRBD1, was not tested against the DNA. TRBV21-1 is classified as a pseudogene. This CDR3 spans 19 amino acids.

The chain joins TRBV6-6 to TRBJ2-5; 8 nucleotides match TRBD1. Germline V gene sequence: CDR1 MNHNY, CDR2 SVGAGI (reference sequence). The ends lost 5 bases at V and 0 bases at J; junction bases unmatched: 5. CDR3 length equals 15 residues. The CDR3 sequence: CASSPDRAYQETQYF. The CDR3 coding sequence is TGTGCCAGCAGTCCGGACAGGGCGTACCAAGAGACCCAGTACTTC.

This clonotype was counted a few times. The chain uses TRBV11-2 and TRBJ2-7; D not resolved. Trimming cost V 4 bases and J 4 bases, with 14 bases left between them. This CDR3 is 14 amino acids long. CDR1 SGHAT and CDR2 FQNNGV come from the germline V gene. CDR3 sequence: CASSSLGYPYEQYF. The CDR3 DNA reads TGTGCCAGCAGCTCCCTAGGGTACCCATACGAGCAGTACTTC.

This clonotype was seen more than once but under ten times. This rearrangement joins TRBV27 to TRBJ1-5; D remains ambiguous. Trimming removed 1 base from V and 4 bases from J, with 8 bases in between. Germline V gene lookup returns CDR1 MNHEY and CDR2 SMNVEV (reference sequence). This CDR3 contains 14 residues. The CDR3 sequence is CASSLFPVNQPQHF. The CDR3 nucleotides read TGTGCCAGCAGTTTATTTCCGGTGAATCAGCCCCAGCATTTT.

This clonotype was counted ten times or more. CDR3 nucleotide sequence: TGTGCCAGCAGCTTAGGTGTAGGTCGGAACACTGAAGCTTTCTTT. This codes for CASSLGVGRNTEAFF. The chain is built from TRBV7-9 and TRBJ1-1; D unclear. The CDR3 covers 15 residues. The V gene's germline CDR1 is SEHNR and CDR2 FQNEAQ (reference sequence). V was clipped by 1 base and J by 1 base, with 10 bases between them.

Ten or more counts support this clonotype. CDR3 sequence: CASSHTESKETQYF. The CDR3 nucleotides read TGTGCCAGCAGCCATACAGAATCGAAAGAGACCCAGTACTTC. V gene TRBV7-9 combines with J gene TRBJ2-5; D uncertain. From germline, CDR1 is SEHNR and CDR2 FQNEAQ (reference sequence). Trimming cost V 5 bases and J 3 bases, with 13 bases left between them. CDR3 size: 14 residues.

The rearrangement joins TRBV7-9 to TRBJ2-2; no reliable D call. V lost 6 bases and J lost 7, with 12 bases in between. CDR3 length equals 13 residues. Germline V CDR1 and CDR2: SEHNR, FQNEAQ (reference sequence). The CDR3 protein is CASSSTIGGELFF. The CDR3 coding sequence is TGTGCCAGCAGTTCTACGATCGGCGGGGAGCTGTTTTTT.

The table lists this clonotype with a few counts. V and J are TRBV4-3 and TRBJ2-7; a possible D gene is TRBD2 (5 bases). Trimming stripped 0 bases from V and 3 bases from J, with 15 bases between. Germline loops: CDR1 LGHNA, CDR2 YSLEER. The CDR3 sequence is 16 residues long. CDR3 in amino acids: CASSQESGGAVYEQYF. CDR3 DNA sequence: TGCGCCAGCAGCCAAGAATCAGGAGGCGCGGTCTACGAGCAGTACTTC.

This clonotype was observed at least ten times. V is TRBV7-2 and J is TRBJ1-5; TRBD1 matches 8 bases. The CDR3 is 16 amino acids. The germline V gene has CDR1 SGHTA and CDR2 FQGNSA. Trimming removed 5 bases from V and 6 bases from J; junction bases left unmatched: 12. CDR3 bases: TGTGCCAGCAGCCCGGAGGGTTCAGGGGGCGGTCAGCCCCAGCATTTT. Translation gives CASSPEGSGGGQPQHF.

DNA of the CDR3: TGTGCCAGCAGTCCAATGACAGGGGGCGAAAGCTACGAGCAGTACTTC. Translation gives CASSPMTGGESYEQYF. V and J are TRBV28 and TRBJ2-7, with 10 bases fitting TRBD1. The V gene's germline CDR1 is MDHEN and CDR2 SYDVKM. V shed 5 bases, J shed 3 bases, and the junction held 10 bases outside the gene matches. This CDR3 contains 16 residues. Based on the CDR3 plus reference TRBV28 and TRBJ2-7, the full variable domain is DVKVTQSSRYLVKRTGEKVFLECVQDMDHENMFWYRQDPGLGLRLIYFSYDVKMKEKGDIPEGYSVSREKKERFSLILESASTNQTSMYLCASSPMTGGESYEQYFGPGTRLTVT.

V gene TRBV2 combines with J gene TRBJ2-7; D is ambiguous. Germline lookup yields CDR1 SNHLY and CDR2 FYNNEI. The CDR3 is 12 residues long. The V end was cut by 2 bases, the J end by 4 bases, with 6 bases between. The CDR3 DNA is TGTGCCAGCAGTGAATCTGTTTACGAGCAGTACGTC. This sequence encodes CASSESVYEQYV.